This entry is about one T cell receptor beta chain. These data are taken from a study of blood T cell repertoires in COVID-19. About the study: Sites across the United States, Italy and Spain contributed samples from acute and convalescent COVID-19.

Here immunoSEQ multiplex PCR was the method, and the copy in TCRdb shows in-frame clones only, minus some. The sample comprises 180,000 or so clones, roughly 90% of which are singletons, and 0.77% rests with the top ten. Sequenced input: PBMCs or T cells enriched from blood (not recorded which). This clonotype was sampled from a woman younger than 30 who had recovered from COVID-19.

CDR3 region: CASSNSLDPGEQYF. CDR3 coding DNA: TGTGCCAGCTCAAATTCACTAGATCCCGGCGAGCAGTACTTC. The V and J genes are TRBV18 and TRBJ2-7, with D possibly being TRBD2 (5 bases). Trimming stripped 5 bases from V and 6 bases from J, with 17 bases between. There are 14 residues in the CDR3. The germline V gene has CDR1 KGHSH and CDR2 LQKENI.